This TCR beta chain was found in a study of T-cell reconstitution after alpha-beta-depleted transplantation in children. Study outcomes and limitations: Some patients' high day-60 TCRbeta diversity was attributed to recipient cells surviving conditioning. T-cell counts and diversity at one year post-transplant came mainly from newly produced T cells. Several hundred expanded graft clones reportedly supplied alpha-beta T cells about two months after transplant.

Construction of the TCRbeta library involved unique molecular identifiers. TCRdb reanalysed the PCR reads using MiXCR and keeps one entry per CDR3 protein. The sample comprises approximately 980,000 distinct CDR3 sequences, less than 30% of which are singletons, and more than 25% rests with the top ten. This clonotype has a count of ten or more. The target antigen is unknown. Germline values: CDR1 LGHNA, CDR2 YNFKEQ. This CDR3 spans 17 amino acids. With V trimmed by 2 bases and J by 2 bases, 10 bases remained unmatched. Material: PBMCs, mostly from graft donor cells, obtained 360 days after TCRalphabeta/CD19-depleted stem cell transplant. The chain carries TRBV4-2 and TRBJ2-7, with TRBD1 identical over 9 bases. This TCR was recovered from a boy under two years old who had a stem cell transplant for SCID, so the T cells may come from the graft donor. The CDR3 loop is CASSQLKGQGRPYEQYF. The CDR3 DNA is TGTGCCAGCAGCCAACTAAAGGGACAGGGTCGGCCCTACGAGCAGTACTTC.